Below are 5 T cell receptor beta chains sequenced from a single sample in a study of blood T cells in healthy people across ages. It was with a sample-barcoded 5' primer and a J-beta primer mix that a second PCR of roughly 7 to 11 cycles was run. A single record per CDR3 protein comes from TCRdb applying MiXCR to the 5' RACE reads. The table includes approximately 900,000 distinct CDR3 sequences, just under 30% detected once. The sample was also linked to a second study, of T cells of mothers and their children.

What was sequenced was blood. These receptors were obtained from a woman between 40 and 55 years old in good health.

This clonotype appeared many times. The chain has TRBV7-2 and TRBJ2-1; 8 nucleotides match TRBD2. Germline trimming cut 5 bases from V and 6 bases from J; bases unmatched to any gene: 6. The CDR3 consists of 14 residues. Germline V gene data show CDR1 as SGHTA and CDR2 as FQGNSA. This CDR3 reads CASSAAGTSNEQFF. CDR3 in DNA: TGTGCCAGCAGCGCAGCCGGGACTAGCAATGAGCAGTTCTTC.

The sample holds a few counts of this clonotype. This chain connects TRBV12-3 or TRBV12-4 to TRBJ2-3, with D possibly TRBD1 on 6 matching bases. With 4 bases removed from V and 1 base from J, the gap between germline ends came to 24 bases. The length of the CDR3 is 19 residues. The chain's CDR3 is CASSSDLRGGESGTDTQYF. CDR3 in DNA: TGTGCCAGCAGTTCGGACCTCAGGGGTGGAGAATCTGGCACAGATACGCAGTATTTT.

The chain couples TRBV27 to TRBJ2-4; the match to TRBD2 covers 7 bases. The J call is uncertain, as TRBJ2-7 better fits the DNA end. The CDR3 consists of 15 residues. The germline CDR1 and CDR2 sequences are MNHEY and SMNVEV (reference sequence). As DNA, the CDR3 is TGTGCCAGCAGTTTAATGGGCGGGGGAAACTACGAGCAGTACTTC. This codes for CASSLMGGGNYEQYF.

This chain connects TRBV29-1 to TRBJ2-3; no definite D call. The CDR3 extends over 14 amino acids. CDR1 is SQVTM, CDR2 ANQGSEA, per germline. V was clipped by 3 bases and J by 2 bases, with 12 bases between them. The CDR3 protein is CSVDPGGITDTQYF. Written as DNA, the CDR3 is TGCAGCGTTGATCCCGGCGGCATCACAGATACGCAGTATTTT.

V is TRBV7-8 and J is TRBJ2-7; TRBD1 is a possible D gene (6 bases). The CDR3 length is 15 residues. Trimming took 2 bases from V and 6 from J, leaving 17 bases between them. The germline V gene encodes CDR1 SGHVS and CDR2 FQNEAQ. CDR3 sequence: CASSLSQQGVFEQYF. Written as DNA, the CDR3 is TGTGCCAGCAGCTTAAGTCAACAGGGAGTCTTCGAGCAGTACTTC.